These 29 T cell receptor beta chains share one sample of origin, sequenced in a study of shared clonotypes between healthy human individuals. Method: immunoSEQ multiplex PCR; TCRdb's copy keeps in-frame clones and lacks some. Among about 2 million clones listed, about 95% were seen once. CD8 cells classed as naive were CD45RO-negative and positively selected for CCR7, excluding terminally differentiated effector memory CD45RA+ cells. Material for sequencing was naive CD8+ T cells sorted from blood. The receptors were sampled from a man aged 18-30 years in good health.

The rearrangement uses TRBV6-6 and TRBJ2-7, with 7 bases lining up with TRBD1. CDR1 is MNHNY, CDR2 SVGAGI, per germline (reference sequence). This CDR3 has 15 residues. Trimming removed 1 base from V and 5 bases from J; junction bases left unmatched: 8. CDR3 sequence reads: CASSYFIDRADEQYF. The CDR3 DNA follows: TGTGCCAGCAGTTACTTCATTGACAGGGCGGACGAGCAGTACTTC.

This chain joins TRBV9 and TRBJ2-7, with 9 bases matching TRBD2. This CDR3 has 14 residues. Germline V lookup: CDR1 SGDLS, CDR2 YYNGEE. After removal of 4 bases from V and 5 bases from J, the junction contained 7 bases not matched to a gene. Here the CDR3 reads CASSFSGRGNEQYF. CDR3 DNA sequence: TGTGCCAGCAGCTTTAGCGGGAGAGGGAACGAGCAGTACTTC.

With respect to this clone: Distinct nucleotide sequences in the sample also encode this CDR3. The rearrangement links TRBV27 to TRBJ2-7; 8 nucleotides align to TRBD1. Germline trimming cut 3 bases from V and 3 bases from J; bases unmatched to any gene: 4. The CDR3 runs to 14 residues. Germline-derived CDR1 and CDR2 are MNHEY and SMNVEV (reference sequence). Here the CDR3 DNA reads TGTGCCAGCAGTTTGACAGGGGTGGGCTACGAGCAGTACTTC. This gives the protein CASSLTGVGYEQYF.

V and J are TRBV6-1 and TRBJ1-1; D may be TRBD1 (5 bases). CDR1 and CDR2 from the germline V gene are MNHNS and SASEGT. V was trimmed by 0 bases and J by 4 bases, leaving 21 bases between them. The CDR3 has 18 residues. The CDR3 nucleotides read TGTGCCAGCAGTGAAGCGCATGGGGCCACAGTAAGGGGCACTGAAGCTTTCTTT. It yields the protein CASSEAHGATVRGTEAFF.

This clone was detected a few times. The chain is built from TRBV14 and TRBJ1-6; D not resolved. The CDR3 has 13 amino acids. The germline V gene has CDR1 SGHDN and CDR2 FVKESK. V shed 4 bases and J shed 7 bases, with 8 bases lying between them. DNA for the CDR3: TGTGCCAGCAGCCCGGTGGGCAATTCACCCCTCCACTTT. It specifies CASSPVGNSPLHF.

This clone was detected only once. The chain recombines TRBV5-4 with TRBJ2-7; D perhaps matches TRBD1 (6 bases). The ends were cut back, 4 bases at V and 2 bases at J, with 13 bases in the middle. Germline V gene sequence: CDR1 SGHNT, CDR2 YYREEE (reference sequence). The CDR3 length is 14 residues. CDR3 DNA: TGTGCCAGCAGCATGCCGGGACAAACCTACGAGCAGTACTTC. Its protein product is CASSMPGQTYEQYF.

The chain combines TRBV11-3 with TRBJ2-7, with 14 bases that match TRBD2. CDR1 is SGHNT and CDR2 is YENEEA in the germline V gene. The CDR3 runs 18 residues. V shed 1 base, J shed 2 bases, and the junction held 7 bases outside the gene matches. The CDR3 here is CASSLGGTSGGLTYEQYF. DNA for the CDR3: TGTGCCAGCAGCTTAGGTGGGACTAGCGGGGGTTTAACCTACGAGCAGTACTTC.

The V gene is TRBV29-1, the J gene TRBJ2-7; D call uncertain. V was pared by 4 bases and J by 3 bases, with 13 bases between. The germline gives CDR1 SQVTM, CDR2 ANQGSEA. There are 13 residues in the CDR3. This CDR3 reads CSVVARPSYEQYF. The DNA for the CDR3 is TGCAGCGTTGTGGCCCGTCCAAGCTACGAGCAGTACTTC.

The V gene is TRBV28, the J gene TRBJ1-2, with D possibly being TRBD1 (5 bases). This CDR3 comprises 12 residues. Germline-derived CDR1 and CDR2 are MDHEN and SYDVKM. V lost 6 bases, J lost 8 bases, and 13 bases lay in between. The CDR3 region is CASSPGGVGYTF. In DNA, the CDR3 is TGTGCCAGCAGCCCTGGAGGGGTGGGCTACACCTTC.

This clone was detected only once. V and J are TRBV7-8 and TRBJ1-1, with 8 bases lining up with TRBD1. This CDR3 is 15 amino acids long. The V gene's germline CDR1 is SGHVS and CDR2 FQNEAQ. The V segment lost 5 bases and the J segment 3 bases; nucleotides outside the gene matches: 8. The CDR3 bases are TGTGCCAGCAGCGCTTTGACAGGGGATGACACTGAAGCTTTCTTT. Amino acid sequence: CASSALTGDDTEAFF.

The chain has TRBV2 and TRBJ1-6, with D uncertain. Germline loops: CDR1 SNHLY, CDR2 FYNNEI. This CDR3 comprises 14 residues. The germline V and J ends were trimmed by 2 bases and 5 bases, with 7 bases remaining between them. DNA for the CDR3: TGTGCCAGCAGTGAATTAGGACATAATTCACCCCTCCACTTT. This gives the protein CASSELGHNSPLHF.

The chain has TRBV30 and TRBJ1-2; tentatively, D is TRBD1 (5 bases). V lost 1 base and J lost 6, with 15 bases in between. CDR1 and CDR2 from the germline V gene are GTSNPN and SVGIG (reference sequence). This CDR3 has 14 amino acids. The CDR3 spells CAWSGQGRADGYTF. As DNA, the CDR3 is TGTGCCTGGAGTGGTCAGGGTAGGGCAGATGGCTACACCTTC.

The chain is built from TRBV6-1 and TRBJ2-7, with D maybe TRBD2 (7 bases). The CDR3 totals 14 residues. The V gene's germline CDR1 is MNHNS and CDR2 SASEGT. The V gene lost 7 bases and the J gene lost 2 bases, with 15 bases spanning the gap. The DNA of the CDR3 is TGTGCCAGCACCGAAGGGGGGGCCCCCTACGAGCAGTACTTC. It is translated as CASTEGGAPYEQYF.

This clone was seen just once. The chain recombines TRBV4-3 with TRBJ2-5, with 10 bases matching TRBD1. CDR1 and CDR2 (germline): LGHNA, YSLEER. This CDR3 has 15 amino acids. Trimming took 4 bases from V and 4 from J; bases not matched to a gene: 6. CDR3 in DNA: TGCGCCAGCAGCCTCGGGGACAGGGGAGGAGAGACCCAGTACTTC. Translated, it gives CASSLGDRGGETQYF.

The chain couples TRBV11-2 to TRBJ2-1; 9 positions agree with TRBD2. Germline CDR1 and CDR2: SGHAT and FQNNGV. CDR3 size: 15 residues. Trimming removed 7 bases from V and 7 bases from J; junction bases left unmatched: 11. This CDR3 reads CASTHGLAGPNEQFF. In nucleotides, the CDR3 is TGTGCCAGCACCCATGGGCTAGCGGGGCCGAATGAGCAGTTCTTC.

In the case of this clone: The sample holds other DNA sequences that translate to the same CDR3. The chain has TRBV11-2 and TRBJ2-1; 7 nucleotides agree with TRBD2. Germline V gives CDR1 SGHAT, CDR2 FQNNGV. This CDR3 region has 15 residues. The V and J ends lost 1 base and 4 bases, in that order; junction bases with no gene match: 4. The CDR3 here is CASSLASGSYNEQFF. As DNA, the CDR3 is TGTGCCAGCAGCTTAGCTAGCGGCAGTTACAATGAGCAGTTCTTC.

V is TRBV11-2 and J is TRBJ2-7; no reliable D call. The CDR3 sequence is 13 residues long. Germline-derived CDR1 and CDR2 are SGHAT and FQNNGV. Trimming stripped 0 bases from V and 2 bases from J, with 5 bases between. CDR3 DNA: TGTGCCAGCAGCTTAGACGCCCCCTACGAGCAGTACTTC. Translation gives CASSLDAPYEQYF.

The chain links TRBV7-9 to TRBJ2-7; 10 bases are a match to TRBD1. With 4 bases clipped from V and 3 bases from J, the junction kept 6 bases outside the gene matches. The CDR3 contains 15 residues. The V gene's germline CDR1 is SEHNR and CDR2 FQNEAQ (reference sequence). The CDR3 is CASSSRDRGFYEQYF. The DNA of the CDR3 is TGTGCCAGCAGCTCCAGGGACAGGGGATTCTACGAGCAGTACTTC. The whole variable domain, filled in from reference TRBV7-9 and TRBJ2-7, reads DTGVSQNPRHKITKRGQNVTFRCDPISEHNRLYWYRQTLGQGPEFLTYFQNEAQLEKSRLLSDRFSAERPKGSFSTLEIQRTEQGDSAMYLCASSSRDRGFYEQYFGPGTRLTVT.

The chain joins TRBV6-5 to TRBJ1-1; D not resolved. V lost 2 bases and J 5 bases, leaving 9 bases between the germline ends. The CDR3 spans 13 residues. Germline V gene lookup returns CDR1 MNHEY and CDR2 SVGAGI. The CDR3 nucleotides read TGTGCCAGCAGTTACGATCTAGGGACTGAAGCTTTCTTT. This encodes CASSYDLGTEAFF.

The chain employs TRBV29-1 and TRBJ2-7; the D gene is possibly TRBD2 (6 bases). The V gene lost 7 bases and the J gene lost 3 bases, with 16 bases spanning the gap. This CDR3 spans 13 amino acids. Germline V gene lookup returns CDR1 SQVTM and CDR2 ANQGSEA. CDR3 coding DNA: TGCAGCGCGACGATTGGTAGCGGCTACGAGCAGTACTTC. Amino acids: CSATIGSGYEQYF.

The chain combines TRBV4-3 with TRBJ2-3, with 10 nucleotides matching TRBD2. The CDR3 has 16 amino acids. The junction had 6 bases not matched to a gene; V was cut back by 1 base and J by 5 bases. The germline V gene encodes CDR1 LGHNA and CDR2 YSLEER. CDR3 sequence: CASSQGLAGAIDTQYF. The CDR3 DNA reads as TGCGCCAGCAGCCAAGGGCTAGCGGGAGCGATAGATACGCAGTATTTT.

The V gene is TRBV7-9, the J gene TRBJ2-7; D unresolved. Per germline, CDR1 SEHNR and CDR2 FQNEAQ (reference sequence). V dropped 3 bases and J dropped 5 bases, with 8 bases sitting between them. This CDR3 has 12 amino acids. CDR3 region: CASSFSDHEQYF. The CDR3 DNA is TGTGCCAGCAGCTTCTCGGACCACGAGCAGTACTTC.

The J gene is TRBJ2-5, the V gene TRBV28, with D maybe TRBD2 (5 bases). The CDR3 has 14 residues. Trimming took 2 bases from V and 5 from J, leaving 12 bases between them. The germline gives CDR1 MDHEN, CDR2 SYDVKM. The chain's CDR3 is CASSLLLGGETQYF. The CDR3 region has the DNA TGTGCCAGCAGTTTACTCCTAGGAGGCGAGACCCAGTACTTC.

This sequence joins TRBV7-8 and TRBJ2-5, with D perhaps matching TRBD1 (5 bases). The CDR3 is 15 amino acids. The V and J ends lost 3 bases and 4 bases respectively, with 15 bases between them. Looked up from germline, CDR1 is SGHVS and CDR2 is FQNEAQ. The CDR3 spells CASSFQGGGLETQYF. CDR3 coding DNA: TGTGCCAGCAGCTTCCAGGGTGGTGGGTTAGAGACCCAGTACTTC.

CDR3 nucleotide sequence: TGTGCCAGTAGTATAGATCGTTATGGTCCGGGATCCACTGAAGCTTTCTTT. Its protein is CASSIDRYGPGSTEAFF. The chain uses TRBV19 and TRBJ1-1; D unclear. This CDR3 contains 17 residues. V lost 0 bases and J lost 4, with 18 bases in between. Germline V lookup: CDR1 LNHDA, CDR2 SQIVND (reference sequence). Based on the CDR3 plus reference TRBV19 and TRBJ1-1, the full variable domain is DGGITQSPKYLFRKEGQNVTLSCEQNLNHDAMYWYRQDPGQGLRLIYYSQIVNDFQKGDIAEGYSVSREKKESFPLTVTSAQKNPTAFYLCASSIDRYGPGSTEAFFGQGTRLTVV.

The chain couples TRBV4-2 to TRBJ1-1; tentative D call: TRBD1 (6 bases). The CDR3 covers 13 residues. Trimming took off 4 bases at V and 2 bases at J, with 8 bases between the two ends. The germline gives CDR1 LGHNA, CDR2 YNFKEQ. The CDR3, as DNA: TGTGCCAGCAGCCTACAGGGTAACACTGAAGCTTTCTTT. Its protein is CASSLQGNTEAFF.

The J gene is TRBJ1-1, the V gene TRBV4-3; D is uncertain. The germline CDR1 and CDR2 sequences are LGHNA and YSLEER. This CDR3 is built from 16 residues. V lost 0 bases, J lost 0 bases, and 11 bases lay in between. The CDR3 spells CASSQDEELMNTEAFF. The CDR3 DNA reads as TGCGCCAGCAGCCAAGATGAGGAGCTCATGAACACTGAAGCTTTCTTT.

This clone was seen only once. V usage is TRBV11-2 and J usage is TRBJ2-3, with TRBD2 identical over 12 bases. After removal of 6 bases from V and 0 bases from J, the junction contained 10 bases not matched to a gene. Germline V gene sequence: CDR1 SGHAT, CDR2 FQNNGV. This CDR3 region has 18 residues. The CDR3 region is CASSPYIGLAGSTDTQYF. In nucleotides, the CDR3 is TGTGCCAGCAGTCCTTATATAGGACTAGCGGGAAGCACAGATACGCAGTATTTT.

The chain couples TRBV11-2 to TRBJ2-7; 8 nucleotides agree with TRBD2. Germline CDR1 is SGHAT and CDR2 is FQNNGV. The CDR3 spans 14 residues. The V and J ends lost 4 bases and 2 bases, in that order; junction bases with no gene match: 4. The CDR3 loop reads CASSSSGGPYEQYF. Written as DNA, the CDR3 is TGTGCCAGCAGCTCCAGCGGGGGCCCCTACGAGCAGTACTTC. The full variable domain, its missing parts supplied by reference TRBV11-2 and TRBJ2-7, is EAGVAQSPRYKIIEKRQSVAFWCNPISGHATLYWYQQILGQGPKLLIQFQNNGVVDDSQLPKDRFSAERLKGVDSTLKIQPAKLEDSAVYLCASSSSGGPYEQYFGPGTRLTVT.